The present T cell receptor (beta chain) was sequenced within a study of CD8+ T cells in alopecia areata. The CDR3 runs to 14 residues. V was trimmed by 0 bases and J by 5 bases, leaving 9 bases between them. Per germline, CDR1 SGHDT and CDR2 YYEEEE. RNA, once extracted, was reverse transcribed into cDNA for use as the sequencing template. The method was immunoSEQ multiplex PCR; TCRdb's version includes in-frame clones alone and lacks a portion of them. The table lists about 110,000 clones, roughly 59% of them singletons. This clone appeared a few times. This clonotype was sampled from a human donor in good health. The genes are TRBV5-6 and TRBJ2-1; D gene unclear. Input material: CD8+ T cells sorted from blood. The CDR3 sequence is CASSLVGPNNEQFF. In nucleotides, the CDR3 is TGTGCCAGCAGCTTGGTAGGGCCAAACAATGAGCAGTTCTTC.